This TCR beta chain is from a study of tumor and adjacent non-tumor tissue in lung cancer. The template was RNA from unsorted bulk tissue. V was pared by 6 bases and J by 9 bases, with 16 bases between. Germline V CDR1 and CDR2: MNHEY, SVGEGT. The CDR3 has 13 residues. The library came from three nested PCR rounds adapted from ARM-PCR protocols. TCRdb analysed the multiplex PCR reads with MiXCR anew, one entry per CDR3 protein. In the table there are 100,000 to 150,000 distinct CDR3 sequences, 66% of which are singletons. Specimen: lung tumor tissue. The chain links TRBV6-2 or TRBV6-3 to TRBJ2-3, with D perhaps being TRBD1 or TRBD2 (5 bases each). This TCR was recovered from a man aged 25-45 years with non-small cell lung cancer. CDR3 in amino acids: CASSIRSGATQYF. CDR3 in DNA: TGTGCCAGCAGCATAAGGTCCGGGGCGACGCAGTATTTT.